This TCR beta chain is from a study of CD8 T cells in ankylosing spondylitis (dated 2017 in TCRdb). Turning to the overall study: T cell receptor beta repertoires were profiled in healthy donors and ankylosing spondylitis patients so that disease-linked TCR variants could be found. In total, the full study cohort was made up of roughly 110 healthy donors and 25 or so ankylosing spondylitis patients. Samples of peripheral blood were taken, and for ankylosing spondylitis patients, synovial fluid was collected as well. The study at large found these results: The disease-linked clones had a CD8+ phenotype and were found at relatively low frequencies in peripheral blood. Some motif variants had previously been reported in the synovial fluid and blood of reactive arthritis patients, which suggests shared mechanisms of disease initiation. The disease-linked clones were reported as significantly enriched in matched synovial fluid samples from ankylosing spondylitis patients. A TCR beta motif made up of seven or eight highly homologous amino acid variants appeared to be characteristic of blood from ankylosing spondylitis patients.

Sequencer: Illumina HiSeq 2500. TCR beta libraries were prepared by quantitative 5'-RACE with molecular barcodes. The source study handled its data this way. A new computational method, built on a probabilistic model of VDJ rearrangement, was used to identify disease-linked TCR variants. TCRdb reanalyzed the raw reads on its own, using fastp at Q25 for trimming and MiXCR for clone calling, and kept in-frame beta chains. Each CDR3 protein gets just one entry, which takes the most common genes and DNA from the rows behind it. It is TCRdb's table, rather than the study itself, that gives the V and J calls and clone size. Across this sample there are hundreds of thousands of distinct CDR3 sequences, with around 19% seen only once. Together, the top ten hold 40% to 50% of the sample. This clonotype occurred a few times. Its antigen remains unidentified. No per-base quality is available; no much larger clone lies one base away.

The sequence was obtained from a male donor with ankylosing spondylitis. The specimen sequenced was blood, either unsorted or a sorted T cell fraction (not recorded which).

For the CDR3, the sequence is CASRGSGYQPQHF. The nucleotide sequence is given as TGTGCCAGCAGAGGGTCCGGCTATCAGCCCCAGCATTTT. The chain links TRBV27 with TRBJ1-5; no D gene can be assigned with confidence. Including the terminal cysteine and phenylalanine, the CDR3 comprises 13 residues. The only DNA kept is the CDR3, 39 bases in frame from the first base. Looking up the germline V gene (reference sequence) yields CDR1 MNHEY and CDR2 SMNVEV. A distance of 11 bases separates the germline ends of V and J, which lose 6 bases and 5 bases respectively.